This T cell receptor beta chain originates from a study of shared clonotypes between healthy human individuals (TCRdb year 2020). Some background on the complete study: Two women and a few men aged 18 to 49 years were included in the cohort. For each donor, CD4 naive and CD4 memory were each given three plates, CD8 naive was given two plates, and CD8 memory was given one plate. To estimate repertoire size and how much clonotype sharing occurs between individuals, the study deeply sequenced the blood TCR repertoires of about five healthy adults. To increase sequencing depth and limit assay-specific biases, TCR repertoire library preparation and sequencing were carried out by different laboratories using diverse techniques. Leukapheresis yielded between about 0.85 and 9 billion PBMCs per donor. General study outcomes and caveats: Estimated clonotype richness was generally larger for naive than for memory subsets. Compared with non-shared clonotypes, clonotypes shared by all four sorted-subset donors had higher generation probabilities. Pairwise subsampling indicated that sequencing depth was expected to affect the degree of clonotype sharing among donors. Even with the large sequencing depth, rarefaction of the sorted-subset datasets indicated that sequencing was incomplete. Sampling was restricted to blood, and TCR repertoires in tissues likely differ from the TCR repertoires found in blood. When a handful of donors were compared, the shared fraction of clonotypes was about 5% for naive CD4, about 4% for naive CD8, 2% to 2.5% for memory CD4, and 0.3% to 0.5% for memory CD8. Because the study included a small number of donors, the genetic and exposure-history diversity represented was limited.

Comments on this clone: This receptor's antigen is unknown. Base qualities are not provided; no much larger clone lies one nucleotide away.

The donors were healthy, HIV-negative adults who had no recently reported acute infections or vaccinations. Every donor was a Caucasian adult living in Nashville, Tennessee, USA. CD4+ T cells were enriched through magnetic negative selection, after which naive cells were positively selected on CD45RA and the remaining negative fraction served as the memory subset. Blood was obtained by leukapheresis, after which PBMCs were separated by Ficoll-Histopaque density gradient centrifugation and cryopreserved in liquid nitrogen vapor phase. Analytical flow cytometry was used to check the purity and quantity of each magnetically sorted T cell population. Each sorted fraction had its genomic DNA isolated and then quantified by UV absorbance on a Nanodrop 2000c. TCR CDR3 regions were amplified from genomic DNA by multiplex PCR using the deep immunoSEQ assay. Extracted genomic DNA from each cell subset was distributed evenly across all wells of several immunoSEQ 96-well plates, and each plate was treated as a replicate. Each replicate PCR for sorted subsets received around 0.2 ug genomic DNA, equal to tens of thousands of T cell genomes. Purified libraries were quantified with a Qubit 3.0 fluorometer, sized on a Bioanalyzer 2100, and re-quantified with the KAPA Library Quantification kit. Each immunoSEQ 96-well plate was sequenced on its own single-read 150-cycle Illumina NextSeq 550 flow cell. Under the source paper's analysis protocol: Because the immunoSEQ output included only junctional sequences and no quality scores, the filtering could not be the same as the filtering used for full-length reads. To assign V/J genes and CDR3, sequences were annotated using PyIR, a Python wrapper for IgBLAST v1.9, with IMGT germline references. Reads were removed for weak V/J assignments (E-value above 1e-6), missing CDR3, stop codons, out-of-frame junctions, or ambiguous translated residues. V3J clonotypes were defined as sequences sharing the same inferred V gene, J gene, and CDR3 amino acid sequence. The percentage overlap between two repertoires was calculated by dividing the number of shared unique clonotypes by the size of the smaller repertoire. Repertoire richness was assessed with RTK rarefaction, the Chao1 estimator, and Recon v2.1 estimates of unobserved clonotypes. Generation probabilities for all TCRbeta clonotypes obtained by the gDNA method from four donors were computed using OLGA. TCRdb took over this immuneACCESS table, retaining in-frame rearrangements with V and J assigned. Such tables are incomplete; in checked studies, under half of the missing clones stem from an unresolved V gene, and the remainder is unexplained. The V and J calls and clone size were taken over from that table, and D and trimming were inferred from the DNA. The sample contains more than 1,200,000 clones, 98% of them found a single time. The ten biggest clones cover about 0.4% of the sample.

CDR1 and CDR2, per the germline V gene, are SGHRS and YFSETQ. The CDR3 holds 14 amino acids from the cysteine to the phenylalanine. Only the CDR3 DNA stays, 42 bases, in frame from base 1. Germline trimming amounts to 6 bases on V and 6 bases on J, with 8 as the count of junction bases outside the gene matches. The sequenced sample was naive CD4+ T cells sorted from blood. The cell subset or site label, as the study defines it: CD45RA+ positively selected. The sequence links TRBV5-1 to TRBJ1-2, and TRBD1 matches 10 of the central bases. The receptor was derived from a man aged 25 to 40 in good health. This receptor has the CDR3 CASTLTGGVDGYTF. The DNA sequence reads TGCGCCAGCACTTTGACAGGGGGCGTTGATGGCTACACCTTC.